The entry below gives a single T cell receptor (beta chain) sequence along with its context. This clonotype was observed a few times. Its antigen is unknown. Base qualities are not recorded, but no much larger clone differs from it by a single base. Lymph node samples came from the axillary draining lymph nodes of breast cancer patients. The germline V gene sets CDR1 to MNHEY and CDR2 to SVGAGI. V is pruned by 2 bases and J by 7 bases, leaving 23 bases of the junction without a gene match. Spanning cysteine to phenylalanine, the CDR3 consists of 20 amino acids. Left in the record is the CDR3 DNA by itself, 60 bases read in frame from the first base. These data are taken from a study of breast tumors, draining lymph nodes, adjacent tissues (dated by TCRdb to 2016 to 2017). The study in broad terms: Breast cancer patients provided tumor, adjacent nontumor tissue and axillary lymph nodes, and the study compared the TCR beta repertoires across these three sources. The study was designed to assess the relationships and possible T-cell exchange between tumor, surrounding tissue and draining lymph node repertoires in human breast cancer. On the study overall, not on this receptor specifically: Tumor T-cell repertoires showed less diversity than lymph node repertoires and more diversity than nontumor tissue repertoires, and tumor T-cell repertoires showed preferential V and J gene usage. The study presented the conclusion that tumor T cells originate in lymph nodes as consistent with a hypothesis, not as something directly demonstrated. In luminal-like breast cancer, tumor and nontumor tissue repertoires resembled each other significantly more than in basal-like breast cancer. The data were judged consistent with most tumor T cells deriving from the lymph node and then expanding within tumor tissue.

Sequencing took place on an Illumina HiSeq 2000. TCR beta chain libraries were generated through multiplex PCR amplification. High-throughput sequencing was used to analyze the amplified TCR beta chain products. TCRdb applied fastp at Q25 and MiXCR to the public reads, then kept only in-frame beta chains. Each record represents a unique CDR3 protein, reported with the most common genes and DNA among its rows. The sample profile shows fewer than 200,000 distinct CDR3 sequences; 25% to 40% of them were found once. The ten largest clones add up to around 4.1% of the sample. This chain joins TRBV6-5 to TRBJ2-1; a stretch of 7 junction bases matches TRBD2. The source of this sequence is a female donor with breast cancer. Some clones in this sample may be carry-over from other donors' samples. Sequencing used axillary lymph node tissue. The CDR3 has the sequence CASSYATFPGTTVPFNEQFF. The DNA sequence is TGTGCCAGCAGTTACGCGACTTTCCCCGGGACTACCGTTCCTTTTAATGAGCAGTTCTTC.